A selection of T cell receptor beta chains follows, all from one sample in a study of OX40 agonist ivuxolimab in advanced cancers. Some clones are missing from TCRdb's copy, which holds only in-frame ones; the method was immunoSEQ multiplex PCR. The top ten hold approximately 2.1% of the sample, which has roughly 65,000 clones, around four fifths seen once. This material consisted of CD4+ or CD8+ T cells sorted from blood, taken in a trial of the OX40 agonist ivuxolimab. Source of these receptors: an adult with an advanced solid tumor such as melanoma, head and neck, liver or kidney cancer. Both conserved end residues are part of each CDR3. A D gene is named only where the DNA matches it firmly. Size tells how often a clone was seen (once, few, many) or the class of an expanded clone, and some rows leave it out.

>.|TRBJ2-3|14|TRBV15|TRBD2
TGTGCCACCAGCGGTAGCGGGAGGGCAGATACGCAGTATTTT
CATSGSGRADTQYF
>.|TRBJ1-5|17|TRBV27|TRBD1
TGTGCCAGCAGATTTATCGGGGGGACAGGGGACATTCAGCCCCAGCATTTT
CASRFIGGTGDIQPQHF
>.|TRBJ2-1|15|TRBV4-2|.
TGTGCCAGCAGCCAAGACCAGGGGGGGTACAATGAGCAGTTCTTC
CASSQDQGGYNEQFF
>once|TRBJ2-4|13|TRBV6-6|.
TGTGCCACGGCCGCAGGAGGCAAAAACATTCAGTACTTC
CATAAGGKNIQYF
>.|TRBJ1-2|15|TRBV18|TRBD1
TGTGCCAGCTCACCTTCTGGACAGGGGCGCTATGGCTACACCTTC
CASSPSGQGRYGYTF
>few|TRBJ1-1|15|TRBV18|.
TGTGCCAGCTCACCACGAGGACAGCTGAACACTGAAGCTTTCTTT
CASSPRGQLNTEAFF
>.|TRBJ1-1|16|TRBV30|TRBD1
TGTGCCTGTCAAAGGGGGCGCGGGTGGATGAACACTGAAGCTTTCTTT
CACQRGRGWMNTEAFF
>few|TRBJ2-1|16|TRBV10-3|.
TGTGCCATCAGTGATCGGAATACTAGGGGTGACAATGAGCAGTTCTTC
CAISDRNTRGDNEQFF
>.|TRBJ2-2|14|TRBV6-6|.
TGTGCCTGCGCGCCGGGGGCGAACACCGGGGAGCTGTTTTTT
CACAPGANTGELFF
>once|TRBJ2-3|14|TRBV9|TRBD2
TGTGCCAGCAGCGTGGGGACTAGCCCAGATACGCAGTATTTT
CASSVGTSPDTQYF
>.|TRBJ2-7|13|TRBV18|.
TGTGCCAGCTCACCACCTCAGAGGACCGAGCAGTACTTC
CASSPPQRTEQYF
>.|TRBJ1-1|13|TRBV7-8|.
TGTGCCAGCAGCTTAAGGATGAACACTGAAGCTTTCTTT
CASSLRMNTEAFF
>.|TRBJ2-2|14|TRBV5-1|.
TGCGCCAGCAGCCCCGCTCCAGGCGGCGGGGAGCTGTTTTTT
CASSPAPGGGELFF
>.|TRBJ2-7|15|TRBV12-5|TRBD1
TGTGCTAGTGGTTTCACCCGGGACAGATCTTACGAGCAGTACTTC
CASGFTRDRSYEQYF
>.|TRBJ2-1|15|TRBV28|.
TGTGCCAGCAGCCCCCCTAGCATTGGGGGGCATGAGCAGTTCTTC
CASSPPSIGGHEQFF
>few|TRBJ1-3|13|TRBV27|.
TGTGCCAGCAGCCCCGGGCCGGCAAACACCATATATTTT
CASSPGPANTIYF
>.|TRBJ2-3|13|TRBV9|.
TGTGCCAGCAGCGTAGAGACTCTGAGTACGCAGTATTTT
CASSVETLSTQYF
>.|TRBJ1-4|13|TRBV28|.
TGTGCCACGAAAAGGGGGGGTTCGGAAAAACTGTTTTTT
CATKRGGSEKLFF
>.|TRBJ2-1|16|TRBV11-2|TRBD2
TGTGCCAGCAGCTTCGGACTAGCGGGGGGATCCAATGAGCAGTTCTTC
CASSFGLAGGSNEQFF
>.|TRBJ1-2|12|TRBV28|.
TGTGCCAGCAGTTTTCGGGGATATGGCTACACCTTC
CASSFRGYGYTF
>.|TRBJ2-2|14|TRBV11-3|TRBD1
TGTGCCAGCAGCTTACAGGGGGCAGGCGGGGAGCTGTTTTTT
CASSLQGAGGELFF
>.|TRBJ2-7|15|TRBV7-2|TRBD2
TGTGCCAGCAGCGCGCCTAGCGGGAGCTCCTACGAGCAGTACTTC
CASSAPSGSSYEQYF
>.|TRBJ1-2|14|TRBV7-9|.
TGTGCCAGCAGCTTAAATTTTGGTGGCTATGGCTACACCTTC
CASSLNFGGYGYTF
>.|TRBJ2-7|14|TRBV13|TRBD2
TGTGCCGGCAGCTCTAGCGGGAGGTCCTACGAGCAGTACTTC
CAGSSSGRSYEQYF
>.|TRBJ2-2|14|TRBV7-8|.
TGTGCCAGCAGCCCACACATTATAACCGGGGAGCTGTTTTTT
CASSPHIITGELFF
>few|TRBJ2-1|13|TRBV2|TRBD2
TGTGCCAGCAGGCGGCTAGCGGGGGGAGGGACGGTCTTC
CASRRLAGGGTVF
>.|TRBJ1-2|15|TRBV6-1|.
TGTGCCAGCAGTGAAGCGCTTCTGAGCGTCTATGGCTACACCTTC
CASSEALLSVYGYTF
>.|TRBJ1-2|15|TRBV2|TRBD1
TGTGCCAGCAGTCGCATGACAGGGATTAACTATGGCTACACCTTC
CASSRMTGINYGYTF
>.|TRBJ1-4|15|TRBV15|.
TGTGCCACCAGCAGAGTTGGGACACCGGGCGAAAAACTGTTTTTT
CATSRVGTPGEKLFF
>few|TRBJ1-4|14|TRBV5-1|.
TGCGCCAGCAGCTTTGCAGGGGCGGGGGAAAAACTGTTTTTT
CASSFAGAGEKLFF
>.|TRBJ1-5|13|TRBV9|.
TGTGCCAGCAGCTGGGGGGACAATCAGCCCCAGCATTTT
CASSWGDNQPQHF
>.|TRBJ1-1|16|TRBV27|.
TGTGCCAGCAGTTTATGGGGGGGACGGGTGAACACTGAAGCTTTCTTT
CASSLWGGRVNTEAFF
>.|TRBJ2-1|17|TRBV11-3|TRBD2
TGTGCCAGCAGCTTAGTTGGGAGCGGGAGAGGTTACAATGAGCAGTTCTTC
CASSLVGSGRGYNEQFF
>.|TRBJ1-1|14|TRBV7-8|TRBD1
TGTGCCAGCAGCCAGGGGGTAGAGAACACTGAAGCTTTCTTT
CASSQGVENTEAFF